This entry lists 21 T cell receptor beta chains sequenced from one sample in a study of blood T cell repertoires in COVID-19. The data were produced by immunoSEQ multiplex PCR, yet TCRdb's version contains in-frame clones alone and is incomplete. The sample has 150,000 to 170,000 clones; more than 80% are singletons. The sample taken for sequencing was peripheral blood. The receptors here all came from a man in his fifties or sixties with acute or convalescent COVID-19.

This clone was counted once. This chain links TRBV6-1 with TRBJ2-7, with 7 bases matching TRBD1. The germline CDR1 and CDR2 sequences are MNHNS and SASEGT. V trimming: 0 bases; J trimming: 0 bases; junction bases outside the gene matches: 14. This CDR3 region has 19 residues. The CDR3 region has the DNA TGTGCCAGCAGTGAAGCGGGGACAGCCCTACCCGCAAGCTCCTACGAGCAGTACTTC. It is translated as CASSEAGTALPASSYEQYF.

About this clone: At one boundary the junction diverges from the germline segment, which might be a read error. CDR3 residues: CASSQDTGGVGDF. CDR3 nucleotide sequence: TGCGCCAGCAGCCAAGATACAGGGGGGGTGGGGGATTTT. The chain combines TRBV4-1 with TRBJ2-3, with D possibly being TRBD1 (8 bases). CDR1 and CDR2 from the germline V gene are MGHRA and YSYEKL. CDR3 length equals 13 residues.

CDR3 region: CASSPVGTGGYEQYF. Written as DNA, the CDR3 is TGTGCCAGCAGCCCCGTCGGGACAGGGGGCTACGAGCAGTACTTC. The chain has TRBV27 and TRBJ2-7; 11 bases map to TRBD1. Losses at the gene ends were 6 bases for V and 3 bases for J; bases not matched to a gene: 7. In germline, CDR1 is MNHEY, CDR2 SMNVEV (reference sequence). The CDR3 is made up of 15 amino acids.

The CDR3 nucleotides read TGCAGCGTTGGACAGAACACGAACGAGCAGTACTTC. Its translation is CSVGQNTNEQYF. The rearrangement joins TRBV29-1 to TRBJ2-7; maybe TRBD1 (5 bases). The V and J ends lost 4 bases and 5 bases respectively, with 12 bases between them. This CDR3 has 12 amino acids. The V gene's germline CDR1 is SQVTM and CDR2 ANQGSEA.

J is TRBJ1-5 and V is TRBV19; possible D gene TRBD1, 6 bases. Germline loops: CDR1 LNHDA, CDR2 SQIVND (reference sequence). With 1 base removed from V and 2 bases from J, the gap between germline ends came to 15 bases. The CDR3 length is 17 residues. The CDR3 nucleotides read TGTGCCAGTAGTATAGCGAAACAGGGCACCCGCAATCAGCCCCAGCATTTT. It specifies CASSIAKQGTRNQPQHF.

V and J are TRBV18 and TRBJ2-5, with D possibly being TRBD1 (6 bases). Germline CDR1 and CDR2: KGHSH and LQKENI. The CDR3 totals 15 residues. The V end lost 2 bases, the J end lost 1 base, and 11 bases lay between the germline ends. The CDR3 DNA reads as TGTGCCAGCTCACCAGGGTTACAGGGCCAAGAGACCCAGTACTTC. Its translation: CASSPGLQGQETQYF.

This clone is a singleton in its sample. The rearrangement links TRBV29-1 to TRBJ2-1, with 7 bases that match TRBD1. The CDR3 is made up of 15 amino acids. From germline, CDR1 is SQVTM and CDR2 ANQGSEA. V shed 0 bases and J 4 bases; nucleotides not matched to a gene: 6. The CDR3 DNA is TGCAGCGTTGAAGACCAGGGGGACGGTTACAATGAGCAGTTCTTC. It is translated as CSVEDQGDGYNEQFF.

The chain joins TRBV7-2 to TRBJ1-2; 7 bases match TRBD1. The CDR3 contains 15 residues. V was clipped by 3 bases and J by 0 bases; unmatched bases: 4. CDR1 is SGHTA, CDR2 FQGNSA, per germline. In DNA form, the CDR3 reads TGTGCCAGCAGCTTTGGGACAGCGACTAACTATGGCTACACCTTC. Translated, it gives CASSFGTATNYGYTF.

The V gene is TRBV4-1, the J gene TRBJ2-1; 10 bases map to TRBD2. There are 16 residues in the CDR3. Per germline, CDR1 MGHRA and CDR2 YSYEKL. Germline trimming cut 1 base from V and 6 bases from J; bases unmatched to any gene: 6. The chain's CDR3 is CASSQGSGRAVNEQFF. DNA for the CDR3: TGCGCCAGCAGCCAAGGCAGCGGGAGGGCCGTCAATGAGCAGTTCTTC.

This chain joins TRBV27 and TRBJ1-2; 9 nucleotides agree with TRBD1. This CDR3 has 14 residues. Germline V lookup: CDR1 MNHEY, CDR2 SMNVEV (reference sequence). The trim removed 5 bases at V and 8 bases at J, leaving 9 bases unmatched. The CDR3 loop is CASSPWDRVAGYTF. Here the CDR3 DNA reads TGTGCCAGCAGTCCCTGGGACAGGGTTGCCGGCTACACCTTC.

The CDR3 region is CASRDFTPGIYEQYF. In DNA form, the CDR3 reads TGTGCCAGCAGGGATTTCACCCCGGGGATCTACGAGCAGTACTTC. The rearrangement joins TRBV7-2 to TRBJ2-7; D may be TRBD2 (5 bases). Per germline, CDR1 SGHTA and CDR2 FQGNSA. The CDR3 has 15 residues. Trimming cost V 6 bases and J 3 bases, with 18 bases left between them.

V and J are TRBV11-2 and TRBJ2-3, with 9 bases aligning to TRBD2. The germline CDR1 and CDR2 sequences are SGHAT and FQNNGV. The CDR3 contains 15 residues. Unmatched junction bases numbered 5, after V lost 5 bases and J lost 2 bases. The CDR3 is CASSPVAGATDTQYF. In DNA form, the CDR3 reads TGTGCCAGCAGCCCCGTAGCGGGGGCCACAGATACGCAGTATTTT.

V gene TRBV3-1 (or the pseudogene TRBV3-2) combines with J gene TRBJ2-7, with D possibly being TRBD2 (5 bases). Looked up from germline, CDR1 is LGHDT and CDR2 is YNNKEL (reference sequence). The CDR3 extends over 14 amino acids. V shed 2 bases and J shed 5 bases, with 13 bases lying between them. The CDR3 sequence: CASSQQPGSDEQYF. The DNA of the CDR3 is TGTGCCAGCAGCCAACAGCCGGGGAGCGACGAGCAGTACTTC.

This chain links TRBV2 with TRBJ1-5; D remains ambiguous. The CDR3 consists of 13 residues. Germline V gene data show CDR1 as SNHLY and CDR2 as FYNNEI. V lost 6 bases and J lost 2, with 8 bases in between. CDR3 nucleotide sequence: TGTGCCAGCAGAGGGAGGGGCAATCAGCCCCAGCATTTT. Translated, it gives CASRGRGNQPQHF.

The chain has TRBV29-1 and TRBJ1-1; the D gene is possibly TRBD1 (6 bases). The CDR3 totals 13 residues. Trimming cost V 4 bases and J 0 bases, with 9 bases left between them. The germline gives CDR1 SQVTM, CDR2 ANQGSEA. DNA for the CDR3: TGCAGCGTTGCTGGACAGATGAACACTGAAGCTTTCTTT. It encodes CSVAGQMNTEAFF. Full variable domain (missing parts from reference TRBV29-1 and TRBJ1-1): SAVISQKPSRDICQRGTSLTIQCQVDSQVTMMFWYRQQPGQSLTLIATANQGSEATYESGFVIDKFPISRPNLTFSTLTVSNMSPEDSSIYLCSVAGQMNTEAFFGQGTRLTVV.

The chain is built from TRBV2 and TRBJ2-5; D is possibly TRBD2 (6 bases). The CDR3 is 14 residues long. The V end lost 6 bases, the J end lost 4 bases, and 15 bases lay between the germline ends. CDR1 is SNHLY and CDR2 is FYNNEI in the germline V gene. The CDR3 region is CASRPRLGPETQYF. The CDR3 DNA is TGTGCCAGCAGACCCAGACTAGGACCAGAGACCCAGTACTTC.

The chain employs TRBV5-6 and TRBJ1-1; D call uncertain. CDR3 length: 14 residues. CDR1 is SGHDT, CDR2 YYEEEE, per germline. Deletions cut 0 bases from V and 10 bases from J, with 16 bases between. CDR3 nucleotides: TGTGCCAGCAGCTTGGGGGCACGGCGGGTCGGAGCTTTCTTT. Its translation is CASSLGARRVGAFF.

In nucleotides, the CDR3 is TGCGCCAGCAGCTTGCCAGCGGCGAACACCGGGGAGCTGTTTTTT. Amino acids: CASSLPAANTGELFF. The rearrangement links TRBV5-1 to TRBJ2-2; perhaps TRBD2 as D (5 bases). The germline V gene has CDR1 SGHRS and CDR2 YFSETQ. Trimming shortened V by 1 base and J by 0 bases, and 7 bases separated the two germline ends. The length of the CDR3 is 15 residues. Supplemented by reference TRBV5-1 and TRBJ2-2, the full variable domain reads KAGVTQTPRYLIKTRGQQVTLSCSPISGHRSVSWYQQTPGQGLQFLFEYFSETQRNKGNFPGRFSGRQFSNSRSEMNVSTLELGDSALYLCASSLPAANTGELFFGEGSRLTVL.

V and J are TRBV5-1 and TRBJ2-5, with a tentative D call TRBD1 (5 bases). Trimming pared 0 bases from V and 5 bases from J, leaving 14 bases between. Germline assignment: CDR1 SGHRS and CDR2 YFSETQ. This CDR3 is built from 15 residues. CDR3 protein: CASSLGVRAEETQYF. The DNA of the CDR3 is TGCGCCAGCAGCTTGGGGGTCAGGGCGGAGGAGACCCAGTACTTC.

The J gene is TRBJ2-7, the V gene TRBV6-6; a weak D match, TRBD2 (6 bases). The ends were cut back, 5 bases at V and 7 bases at J, with 15 bases in the middle. This CDR3 comprises 13 residues. Germline-derived CDR1 and CDR2 are MNHNY and SVGAGI (reference sequence). CDR3 residues: CASSPGELGEQYV. The CDR3 bases are TGTGCCAGCAGTCCGGGGGAGTTGGGGGAGCAGTACGTC.

This clone was found once. V usage is TRBV27 and J usage is TRBJ1-5; a weak D match, TRBD1 (5 bases). This CDR3 contains 15 residues. Trimming took off 3 bases at V and 0 bases at J, with 9 bases between the two ends. Germline CDR1 reads MNHEY; CDR2 reads SMNVEV (reference sequence). CDR3 loop: CASSLTAYSNQPQHF. CDR3 coding DNA: TGTGCCAGCAGTTTGACAGCATATAGCAATCAGCCCCAGCATTTT.